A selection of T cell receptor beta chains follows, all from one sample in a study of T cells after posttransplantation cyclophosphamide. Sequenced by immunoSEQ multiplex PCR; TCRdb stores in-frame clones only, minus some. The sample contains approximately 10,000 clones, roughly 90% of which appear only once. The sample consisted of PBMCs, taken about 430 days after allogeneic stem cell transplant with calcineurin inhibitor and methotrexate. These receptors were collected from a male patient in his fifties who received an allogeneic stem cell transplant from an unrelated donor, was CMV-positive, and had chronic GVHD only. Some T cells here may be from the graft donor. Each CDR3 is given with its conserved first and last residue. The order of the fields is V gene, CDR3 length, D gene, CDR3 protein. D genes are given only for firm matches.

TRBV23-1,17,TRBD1,CASSQSTSGQGRETQYF
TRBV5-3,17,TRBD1,CARSFPRDRDLAYEQYF
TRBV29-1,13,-,CSVAEGSGNTIYF
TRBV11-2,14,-,CASSPLTYGYEQYF
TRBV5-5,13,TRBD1,CASSSDRTYEQYF
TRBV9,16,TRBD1,CASSPTLDRDIEKLFF
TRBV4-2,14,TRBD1,CASSQGTGQDEQFF
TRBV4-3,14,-,CASSPVEGDEKLFF
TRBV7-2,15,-,CASSSITENNEKLFF
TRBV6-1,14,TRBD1,CASIRDRNTGELFF